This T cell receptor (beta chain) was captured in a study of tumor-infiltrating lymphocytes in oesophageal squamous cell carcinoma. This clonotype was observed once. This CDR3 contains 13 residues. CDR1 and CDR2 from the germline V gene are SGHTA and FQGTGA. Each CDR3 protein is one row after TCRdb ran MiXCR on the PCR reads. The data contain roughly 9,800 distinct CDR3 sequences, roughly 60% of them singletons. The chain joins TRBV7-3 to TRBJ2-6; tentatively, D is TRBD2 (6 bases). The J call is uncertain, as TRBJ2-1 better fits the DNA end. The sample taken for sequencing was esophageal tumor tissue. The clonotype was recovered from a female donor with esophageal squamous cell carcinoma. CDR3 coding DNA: TGTGCCAGCAGCCCCGCGGGATCGGGTGAGCAGTTCTTC. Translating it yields CASSPAGSGEQFF.